The 30 T cell receptor beta chains below come from one sample, sequenced in a study of blood T cell repertoires in COVID-19. Sequencing was performed with immunoSEQ multiplex PCR; in TCRdb, only in-frame clones are kept and a portion is missing. The data contain roughly 14,000 clones, about 80% of them singletons. Sequencing input: peripheral blood. Receptors originate from a human donor in a cohort sampled during active COVID-19.

This clone was seen a single time. The V call is TRBV4-3, the J call TRBJ2-7; TRBD1 matches at 9 bases. After removal of 2 bases from V and 2 bases from J, the junction contained 7 bases not matched to a gene. CDR1 and CDR2 (germline): LGHNA, YSLEER. The CDR3 totals 16 residues. CDR3 sequence (DNA): TGCGCCAGCAGCCAAAGGGACAGGGAAGGGGCCTACGAGCAGTACTTC. Translating gives CASSQRDREGAYEQYF.

The chain has TRBV11-2 and TRBJ2-1; D may be TRBD2 (5 bases). This CDR3 region has 14 residues. Germline V lookup: CDR1 SGHAT, CDR2 FQNNGV. Trimming removed 4 bases at V and 4 bases at J, with 11 bases between. The CDR3 DNA follows: TGTGCCAGCAGCTCTAAAAGCGGTTACAATGAGCAGTTCTTC. It codes for CASSSKSGYNEQFF.

The chain couples TRBV4-3 to TRBJ2-7; D perhaps matches TRBD2 (5 bases). This CDR3 is built from 14 residues. The V gene lost 0 bases and the J gene lost 6 bases, with 12 bases spanning the gap. CDR1 and CDR2 (germline): LGHNA, YSLEER. The CDR3 sequence: CASSQDYPSFEQYF. Here the CDR3 DNA reads TGCGCCAGCAGCCAAGACTACCCTAGCTTCGAGCAGTACTTC.

This clone was recorded only once. The chain has TRBV7-2 and TRBJ2-1; 9 bases fit TRBD2. The germline CDR1 and CDR2 sequences are SGHTA and FQGNSA. There are 16 residues in the CDR3. The V gene end was trimmed by 5 bases and the J gene end by 0 bases; junction bases not matched to a gene: 5. The CDR3 region is CASSGSGGFSYNEQFF. CDR3 nucleotide sequence: TGTGCCAGCAGCGGTAGCGGGGGCTTCTCCTACAATGAGCAGTTCTTC.

The chain links TRBV7-9 to TRBJ1-3, with 9 bases that match TRBD1. Per germline, CDR1 SEHNR and CDR2 FQNEAQ (reference sequence). The CDR3 sequence is 15 residues long. V trimming: 5 bases; J trimming: 3 bases; junction bases outside the gene matches: 5. The CDR3 sequence is CASSIPDRGGNTIYF. The CDR3 region has the DNA TGTGCCAGCAGCATCCCGGACAGGGGTGGAAACACCATATATTTT.

The chain uses TRBV27 and TRBJ2-6; the match to TRBD1 covers 7 bases. There are 14 residues in the CDR3. The germline V gene has CDR1 MNHEY and CDR2 SMNVEV (reference sequence). After removal of 8 bases from V and 4 bases from J, the junction contained 5 bases not matched to a gene. The CDR3 coding sequence is TGTGCCAGCCGAGAGGGGGCCGGGGCCAACGTCCTGACTTTC. This sequence encodes CASREGAGANVLTF.

This rearrangement joins TRBV6-4 to TRBJ1-4; the D gene is possibly TRBD1 (6 bases). Deletions cut 7 bases from V and 2 bases from J, with 11 bases between. Germline V gives CDR1 MRHNA, CDR2 SNTAGT. The CDR3 has 14 amino acids. The CDR3 DNA reads as TGTGCCAGCAATCAGGGGACGACTAATGAAAAACTGTTTTTT. Translating it yields CASNQGTTNEKLFF.

The chain carries TRBV19 and TRBJ1-2, with TRBD1 matching over 7 bases. The germline CDR1 and CDR2 sequences are LNHDA and SQIVND (reference sequence). The junction had 3 bases not matched to a gene; V was cut back by 5 bases and J by 3 bases. This CDR3 is built from 13 residues. The CDR3 nucleotides are TGTGCCAGTAGTGCAACAGGGGACTATGGCTACACCTTC. It is translated as CASSATGDYGYTF.

The chain employs TRBV29-1 and TRBJ2-3, with 8 positions matching TRBD2. CDR1 and CDR2 (germline): SQVTM, ANQGSEA. After removal of 5 bases from V and 2 bases from J, the junction contained 12 bases not matched to a gene. This CDR3 spans 16 amino acids. CDR3 sequence: CSVLGVTSGDTDTQYF. The CDR3 region has the DNA TGCAGCGTTCTCGGGGTTACTAGCGGAGACACAGATACGCAGTATTTT.

The J gene is TRBJ2-1, the V gene TRBV9; possible D gene TRBD2, 5 bases. V lost 4 bases to trimming and J lost 0 bases, with 14 bases between them. Germline V lookup: CDR1 SGDLS, CDR2 YYNGEE. This CDR3 spans 16 amino acids. The CDR3 spells CASSPLSGSSYNEQFF. The CDR3 DNA reads TGTGCCAGCAGCCCGCTAAGTGGGAGCTCCTACAATGAGCAGTTCTTC. The variable domain in full, with the rest retrieved from reference TRBV9 and TRBJ2-1, is DSGVTQTPKHLITATGQRVTLRCSPRSGDLSVYWYQQSLDQGLQFLIQYYNGEERAKGNILERFSAQQFPDLHSELNLSSLELGDSALYFCASSPLSGSSYNEQFFGPGTRLTVL.

CDR3 protein: CASSWTSGDSLDTQYF. Written as DNA, the CDR3 is TGTGCCAGCAGCTGGACTAGCGGGGACTCTTTGGATACGCAGTATTTT. The V gene is TRBV7-8, the J gene TRBJ2-3; 12 bases align to TRBD2. CDR1 and CDR2 (germline): SGHVS, FQNEAQ. The CDR3 is made up of 16 amino acids. V shed 4 bases, J shed 6 bases, and the junction held 8 bases outside the gene matches.

V and J are TRBV6-2 or TRBV6-3 and TRBJ2-2; D is perhaps TRBD2 (5 bases). From germline, CDR1 is MNHEY and CDR2 SVGEGT. The CDR3 contains 16 residues. Trimming removed 5 bases from V and 2 bases from J, with 15 bases in between. The DNA for the CDR3 is TGTGCCAGCAGTCCCCACCCTTCGGGAAACACCGGGGAGCTGTTTTTT. Translation: CASSPHPSGNTGELFF.

This sequence joins TRBV4-1 and TRBJ1-2; D might be TRBD1 (5 bases). This CDR3 contains 14 residues. From germline, CDR1 is MGHRA and CDR2 YSYEKL. Trimming removed 4 bases from V and 3 bases from J, with 12 bases in between. The DNA for the CDR3 is TGCGCCAGCAGCCCCAGGGTGGTGGACTATGGCTACACCTTC. It translates to CASSPRVVDYGYTF.

The chain links TRBV28 to TRBJ2-7; perhaps TRBD2 as D (5 bases). CDR1 MDHEN and CDR2 SYDVKM come from the germline V gene. V lost 2 bases and J 2 bases, leaving 10 bases between the germline ends. This CDR3 region has 14 residues. This chain's CDR3 is CASSLVSGTYEQYF. CDR3 in DNA: TGTGCCAGCAGTTTAGTAAGCGGTACCTACGAGCAGTACTTC.

V gene TRBV7-3 combines with J gene TRBJ1-1; TRBD1 aligns across 10 bases. The CDR3 totals 13 residues. V dropped 6 bases and J dropped 6; count of bases not matched to a gene: 4. The germline gives CDR1 SGHTA, CDR2 FQGTGA. CDR3 DNA: TGTGCCAGCAGTTCCGGGACAGGGGCTGAAGCTTTCTTT. This encodes CASSSGTGAEAFF.

The V gene is TRBV12-2, the J gene TRBJ2-7; TRBD1, the D gene given by the table, was not confirmed from the DNA. TRBV12-2 is a pseudogene locus. The CDR3 has 15 residues. The CDR3 loop is CASRPRMGRSYEQYF. In DNA form, the CDR3 reads TGTGCAAGTCGCCCCCGCATGGGCCGGTCCTACGAGCAGTACTTC.

V usage is TRBV4-3 and J usage is TRBJ1-1; TRBD1 agrees at 7 bases. The CDR3 is 14 residues long. Trimming cost V 0 bases and J 7 bases; bases outside gene matches: 5. Germline V gene data show CDR1 as LGHNA and CDR2 as YSLEER. The CDR3 is CASSQDLRTGEAFF. CDR3 DNA: TGCGCCAGCAGCCAAGATCTGAGGACAGGTGAAGCTTTCTTT.

This clone was seen a single time. V gene TRBV6-2 or TRBV6-3 combines with J gene TRBJ2-3, with TRBD1 as a possible D gene (6 bases). Germline V gene data show CDR1 as MNHEY and CDR2 as SVGEGT. The V end lost 6 bases, the J end lost 1 base, and 14 bases lay between the germline ends. The CDR3 is 15 residues long. DNA for the CDR3: TGTGCCAGCAGATACAGACAGGAACGCACAGATACGCAGTATTTT. This sequence encodes CASRYRQERTDTQYF.

V gene TRBV5-4 combines with J gene TRBJ2-4, with TRBD1 identical over 7 bases. The CDR3 has 17 residues. Germline V CDR1 and CDR2: SGHNT, YYREEE (reference sequence). The V gene end was trimmed by 0 bases and the J gene end by 2 bases; junction bases not matched to a gene: 8. CDR3: CASSLGQGRVPKNIQYF. CDR3 DNA: TGTGCCAGCAGCTTGGGACAGGGTAGGGTGCCCAAAAACATTCAGTACTTC.

The V and J genes are TRBV2 and TRBJ1-6; D unclear. The CDR3 totals 18 residues. Germline assignment: CDR1 SNHLY and CDR2 FYNNEI. The V end lost 0 bases, the J end lost 0 bases, and 12 bases lay between the germline ends. The DNA for the CDR3 is TGTGCCAGCAGTGAAGCCGGCCAGTCTAGCTCCTATAATTCACCCCTCCACTTT. Its translation: CASSEAGQSSSYNSPLHF. Drawing the rest from reference TRBV2 and TRBJ1-6, the complete variable domain is EPEVTQTPSHQVTQMGQEVILRCVPISNHLYFYWYRQILGQKVEFLVSFYNNEISEKSEIFDDQFSVERPDGSNFTLKIRSTKLEDSAMYFCASSEAGQSSSYNSPLHFGNGTRLTVT.

This clone has just one count. The J gene is TRBJ1-1, the V gene TRBV7-2; the match to TRBD1 covers 10 bases. CDR3 length: 18 amino acids. The germline gives CDR1 SGHTA, CDR2 FQGNSA. Trimming cost V 2 bases and J 0 bases; bases outside gene matches: 9. CDR3 nucleotides: TGTGCCAGCAGCTTAAGGGCCGGGACAGGGGTCCTGAACACTGAAGCTTTCTTT. As protein: CASSLRAGTGVLNTEAFF. Full variable domain (outside the CDR3, taken from reference TRBV7-2 and TRBJ1-1): GAGVSQSPSNKVTEKGKDVELRCDPISGHTALYWYRQSLGQGLEFLIYFQGNSAPDKSGLPSDRFSAERTGGSVSTLTIQRTQQEDSAVYLCASSLRAGTGVLNTEAFFGQGTRLTVV.

The DNA for the CDR3 is TGTGCCAGCAGCCGAGGGACTAGCGCCTTTAGCACAGATACGCAGTATTTT. This codes for CASSRGTSAFSTDTQYF. The rearrangement uses TRBV7-3 and TRBJ2-3; 10 bases align to TRBD2. The ends lost 5 bases at V and 0 bases at J; junction bases unmatched: 8. The CDR3 covers 17 residues. CDR1 and CDR2 from the germline V gene are SGHTA and FQGTGA.

V usage is TRBV29-1 and J usage is TRBJ2-5, with D possibly matching TRBD1 (5 bases). The CDR3 extends over 14 amino acids. V gave up 4 bases and J gave up 1 base, with 13 bases separating them. Germline CDR1 reads SQVTM; CDR2 reads ANQGSEA. The CDR3 spells CSVGGRQFQETQYF. The DNA of the CDR3 is TGCAGCGTTGGGGGCAGGCAATTCCAAGAGACCCAGTACTTC. Based on the CDR3 plus reference TRBV29-1 and TRBJ2-5, the full variable domain is SAVISQKPSRDICQRGTSLTIQCQVDSQVTMMFWYRQQPGQSLTLIATANQGSEATYESGFVIDKFPISRPNLTFSTLTVSNMSPEDSSIYLCSVGGRQFQETQYFGPGTRLLVL.

The V call is TRBV7-2, the J call TRBJ2-7, with 10 nucleotides matching TRBD1. V was clipped by 5 bases and J by 3 bases; unmatched bases: 4. Germline-derived CDR1 and CDR2 are SGHTA and FQGNSA. This CDR3 spans 14 amino acids. The CDR3 DNA follows: TGTGCCAGCAGCCAAAGGACAGGGGGCTACGAGCAGTACTTC. It specifies CASSQRTGGYEQYF. Full variable domain (missing parts from reference TRBV7-2 and TRBJ2-7): GAGVSQSPSNKVTEKGKDVELRCDPISGHTALYWYRQSLGQGLEFLIYFQGNSAPDKSGLPSDRFSAERTGGSVSTLTIQRTQQEDSAVYLCASSQRTGGYEQYFGPGTRLTVT.

This clone has a single count. The J gene is TRBJ1-1, the V gene TRBV19; the D gene is possibly TRBD1 (5 bases). There are 14 residues in the CDR3. The V end was cut by 6 bases, the J end by 0 bases, with 11 bases between. In germline, CDR1 is LNHDA, CDR2 SQIVND (reference sequence). CDR3 sequence (DNA): TGTGCCAGTAGACCAACAGGATTGAACACTGAAGCTTTCTTT. It translates to CASRPTGLNTEAFF.

The gene calls are TRBV28 and TRBJ1-2, with a weak D call TRBD1 (5 bases). V was trimmed by 4 bases and J by 3 bases, leaving 9 bases between them. Germline V gives CDR1 MDHEN, CDR2 SYDVKM. This CDR3 has 13 amino acids. The CDR3 loop is CASSWGLHYGYTF. For the CDR3, the DNA is TGTGCCAGCAGTTGGGGCCTACACTATGGCTACACCTTC.

The chain carries TRBV11-1 and TRBJ1-5; D may be TRBD1 (5 bases). CDR3 length: 13 amino acids. The V end was cut by 2 bases, the J end by 8 bases, with 10 bases between. In germline, CDR1 is SGHAT, CDR2 FQDESV (reference sequence). CDR3 sequence reads: CASSLFGGEPQHF. DNA of the CDR3: TGTGCCAGCAGCTTATTCGGGGGGGAGCCCCAGCATTTT.

The V call is TRBV5-1, the J call TRBJ2-7; 7 nucleotides agree with TRBD1. V shed 1 base, J shed 3 bases, and the junction held 7 bases outside the gene matches. The CDR3 runs to 15 residues. Per germline, CDR1 SGHRS and CDR2 YFSETQ. The CDR3 protein is CASSLSGGIIYEQYF. DNA for the CDR3: TGCGCCAGCAGCTTGTCAGGGGGTATCATCTACGAGCAGTACTTC.

Concerning this clone itself: This same CDR3 is encoded by further DNA sequences in the sample. The J gene is TRBJ2-2, the V gene TRBV10-3; 11 bases align to TRBD2. The CDR3 has 17 amino acids. Germline lookup yields CDR1 ENHRY and CDR2 SYGVKD. With V trimmed by 2 bases and J by 4 bases, 6 bases remained unmatched. In DNA form, the CDR3 reads TGTGCCATCAGTGAGGTTGGGACTAGCGGACGCACCGGGGAGCTGTTTTTT. Protein sequence: CAISEVGTSGRTGELFF.

V gene TRBV7-2 combines with J gene TRBJ1-5; D gene unclear. V was pared by 3 bases and J by 3 bases, with 12 bases between. This CDR3 region has 15 residues. Germline assignment: CDR1 SGHTA and CDR2 FQGNSA. CDR3 nucleotides: TGTGCCAGCAGCTTGTCGAACAGTTACAATCAGCCCCAGCATTTT. It specifies CASSLSNSYNQPQHF.